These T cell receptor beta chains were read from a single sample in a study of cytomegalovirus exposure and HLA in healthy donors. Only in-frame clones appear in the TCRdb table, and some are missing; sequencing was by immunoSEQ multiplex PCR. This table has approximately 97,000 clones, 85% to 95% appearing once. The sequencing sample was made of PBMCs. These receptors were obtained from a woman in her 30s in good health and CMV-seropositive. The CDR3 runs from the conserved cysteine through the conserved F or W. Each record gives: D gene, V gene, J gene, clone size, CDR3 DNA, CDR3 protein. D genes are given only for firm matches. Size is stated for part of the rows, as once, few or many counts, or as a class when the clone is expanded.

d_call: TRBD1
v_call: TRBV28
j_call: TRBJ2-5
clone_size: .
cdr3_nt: TGTGCCAGCAGTTCAACGGGGACAGCCCACCCGGGGACCCAGTACTTC
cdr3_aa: CASSSTGTAHPGTQYF

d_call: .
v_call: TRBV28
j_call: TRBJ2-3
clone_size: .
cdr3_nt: TGTGCCAGCAGTTTATGGCGACAGCCCCCAGATACGCAGTATTTT
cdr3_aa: CASSLWRQPPDTQYF

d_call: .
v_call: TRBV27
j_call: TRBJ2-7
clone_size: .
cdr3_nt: TGTGCCAGCAGACTTAACCAGGGCCCCTCCTACGAGCAGTACTTC
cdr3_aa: CASRLNQGPSYEQYF

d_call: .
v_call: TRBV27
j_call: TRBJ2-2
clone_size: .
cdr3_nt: TGTGCCAGCAGTTTAGTTTCCGTGGGACTGAACACCGGGGAGCTGTTTTTT
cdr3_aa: CASSLVSVGLNTGELFF

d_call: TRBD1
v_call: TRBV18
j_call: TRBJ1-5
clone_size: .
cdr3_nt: TGTGCCAGCTCAGGACAGGGGAGCAATCAGCCCCAGCATTTT
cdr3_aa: CASSGQGSNQPQHF

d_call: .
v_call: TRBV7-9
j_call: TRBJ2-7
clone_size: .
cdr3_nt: TGTGCCAGCAGCTTCCCCCCAGCCTACGAGCAGTACTTC
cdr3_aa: CASSFPPAYEQYF

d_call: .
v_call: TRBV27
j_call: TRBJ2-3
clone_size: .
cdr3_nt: TGTGCCAGCAGTTTACTCGGGGTAGGCGATACGCAGTATTTT
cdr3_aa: CASSLLGVGDTQYF

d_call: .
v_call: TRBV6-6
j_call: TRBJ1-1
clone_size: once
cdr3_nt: TGTGCCAGCAGTTCGGAGGACGGGAACACTGAAGCTTTCTTT
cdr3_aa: CASSSEDGNTEAFF

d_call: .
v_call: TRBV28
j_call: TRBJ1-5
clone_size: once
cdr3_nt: TGTGCCAGCAGCCCCCCAGGGCGCGTTCAGCCCCAGCATTTT
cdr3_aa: CASSPPGRVQPQHF

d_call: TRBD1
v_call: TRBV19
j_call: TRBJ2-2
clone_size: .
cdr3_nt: TGTGCCAGTAGTCTCCCACAGGGGACGAACACCGGGGAGCTGTTTTTT
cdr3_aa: CASSLPQGTNTGELFF

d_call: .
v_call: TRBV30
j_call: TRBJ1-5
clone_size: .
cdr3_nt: TGTGCCTGGAGTGTCCTCGACAGGCCGAGAAGAGGCAATCAGCCCCAGCATTTT
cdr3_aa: CAWSVLDRPRRGNQPQHF

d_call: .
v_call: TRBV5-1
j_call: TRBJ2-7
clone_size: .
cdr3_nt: TGCGCCAGCAGCTTGGGGACTCCCTTCTCCTACGAGCAGTACTTC
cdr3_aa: CASSLGTPFSYEQYF

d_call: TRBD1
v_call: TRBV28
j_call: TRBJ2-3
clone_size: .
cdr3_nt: TGTGCCAGCATTCCACAAATTGGGACAGATGAAGATACGCAGTATTTT
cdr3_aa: CASIPQIGTDEDTQYF

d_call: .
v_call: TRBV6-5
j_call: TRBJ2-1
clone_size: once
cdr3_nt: TGTGCCAGCAGTTATCGCGGGAACCCCTACAATGAGCAGTTCTTC
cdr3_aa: CASSYRGNPYNEQFF

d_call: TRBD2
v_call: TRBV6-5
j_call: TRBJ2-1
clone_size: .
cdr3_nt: TGTGCCAGCAGTCAATGGGGACTAGCGGGCCCAGAGCAGTTCTTC
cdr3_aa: CASSQWGLAGPEQFF

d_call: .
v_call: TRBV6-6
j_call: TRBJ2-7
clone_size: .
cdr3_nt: TGTGCCGGGGGGGGCGGAATTGAAACAGCCTACGAGCAGTACTTC
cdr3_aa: CAGGGGIETAYEQYF

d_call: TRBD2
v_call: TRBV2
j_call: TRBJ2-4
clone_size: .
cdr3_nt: TGTGCCAGCAGTGAGTCTAGCGGGAGGATACTTGGCAAAAACATTCAGTACTTC
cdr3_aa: CASSESSGRILGKNIQYF

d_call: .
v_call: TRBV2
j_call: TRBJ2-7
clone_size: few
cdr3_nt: TGTGCCAGCAGTGCGGGAGCCTACGAGCAGTACTTC
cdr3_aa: CASSAGAYEQYF

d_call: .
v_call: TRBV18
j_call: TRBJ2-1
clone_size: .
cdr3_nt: TGTGCCAGCTCACTACAGGGCTATGAGCAGTTCTTC
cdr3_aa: CASSLQGYEQFF

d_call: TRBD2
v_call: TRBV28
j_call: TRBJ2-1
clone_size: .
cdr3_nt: TGTGCCAGCAGTTTAGCTTGGGCGGGAGAGAGCTCCTACAATGAGCAGTTCTTC
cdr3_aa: CASSLAWAGESSYNEQFF

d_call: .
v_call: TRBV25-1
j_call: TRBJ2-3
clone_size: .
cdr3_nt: TGTGCCAGCAGTCCGGGAAGAGATACGCAGTATTTT
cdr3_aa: CASSPGRDTQYF

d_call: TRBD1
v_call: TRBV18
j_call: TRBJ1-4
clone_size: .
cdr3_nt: TGTGCCAGCTCACCGAGATTGGGACAGATTGCAACTAATGAAAAACTGTTTTTT
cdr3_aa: CASSPRLGQIATNEKLFF

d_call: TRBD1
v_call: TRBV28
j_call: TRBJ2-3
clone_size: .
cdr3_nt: TGTGCCAGCAGCTGGGGTAGGGGGCCCCTTTCGCAGTATTTT
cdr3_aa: CASSWGRGPLSQYF

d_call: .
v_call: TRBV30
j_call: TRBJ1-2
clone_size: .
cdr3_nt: TGTGCCTGGAGTGTAGGGGTGGGGGACAATGCCTATGGCTACACCTTC
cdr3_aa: CAWSVGVGDNAYGYTF

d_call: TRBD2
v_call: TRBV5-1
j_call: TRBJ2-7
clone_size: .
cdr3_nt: TGCGCCAGCAGCTTGGGACTAGCGGGAGAGTACGAGCAGTACTTC
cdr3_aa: CASSLGLAGEYEQYF

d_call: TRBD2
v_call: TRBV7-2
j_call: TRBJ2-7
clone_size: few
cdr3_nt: TGTGCCAGCAGCTTGACTAGCGCATACGAGCAGTACTTC
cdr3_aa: CASSLTSAYEQYF

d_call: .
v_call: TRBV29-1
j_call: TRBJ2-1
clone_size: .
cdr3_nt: TGCAGCGTTGAATATCCCTCCTACAATGAGCAGTTCTTC
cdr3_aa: CSVEYPSYNEQFF

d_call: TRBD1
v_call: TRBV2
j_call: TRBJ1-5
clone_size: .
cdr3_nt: TGTGCCAGCAGAGACGCAGGGGGACAAGGGAGCAATCAGCCCCAGCATTTT
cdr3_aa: CASRDAGGQGSNQPQHF

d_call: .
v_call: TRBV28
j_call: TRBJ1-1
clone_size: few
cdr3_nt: TGTGCCAGCAGTTTTAGCCAGTCAAAAGCTTTCTTT
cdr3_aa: CASSFSQSKAFF

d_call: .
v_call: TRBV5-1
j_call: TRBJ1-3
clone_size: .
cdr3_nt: TGCGCCAGCAGCTTGGTTGGGAGCTCTGGAAACACCATATATTTT
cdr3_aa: CASSLVGSSGNTIYF

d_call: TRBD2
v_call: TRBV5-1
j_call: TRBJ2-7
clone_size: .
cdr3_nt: TGCGCCAGCAGCTTATCCACCCTTAGCGGGAGAGGGTACGAGCAGTACTTC
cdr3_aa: CASSLSTLSGRGYEQYF

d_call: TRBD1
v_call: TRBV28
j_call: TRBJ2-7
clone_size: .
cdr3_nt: TGTGCCAGCAGCGCGGGACAGGCTCGCTCCTACGAGCAGTACTTC
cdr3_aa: CASSAGQARSYEQYF

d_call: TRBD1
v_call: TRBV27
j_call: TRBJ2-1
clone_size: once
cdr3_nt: TGTGCCAGCACCCTTCGTCCGGACAGGGGCGGGGGCAATGAGCAGTTCTTC
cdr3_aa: CASTLRPDRGGGNEQFF

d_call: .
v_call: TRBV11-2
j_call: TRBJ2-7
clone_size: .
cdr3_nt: TGTGCCAGCAGCTGGGGGGTAGGGGACTACGAGCAGTACTTC
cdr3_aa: CASSWGVGDYEQYF

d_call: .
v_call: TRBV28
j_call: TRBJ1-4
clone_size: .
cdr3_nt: TGTGCCAGCAGTTTTAATCCACAGGCCCCTGGCCAAAAACTGTTTTTT
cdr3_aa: CASSFNPQAPGQKLFF